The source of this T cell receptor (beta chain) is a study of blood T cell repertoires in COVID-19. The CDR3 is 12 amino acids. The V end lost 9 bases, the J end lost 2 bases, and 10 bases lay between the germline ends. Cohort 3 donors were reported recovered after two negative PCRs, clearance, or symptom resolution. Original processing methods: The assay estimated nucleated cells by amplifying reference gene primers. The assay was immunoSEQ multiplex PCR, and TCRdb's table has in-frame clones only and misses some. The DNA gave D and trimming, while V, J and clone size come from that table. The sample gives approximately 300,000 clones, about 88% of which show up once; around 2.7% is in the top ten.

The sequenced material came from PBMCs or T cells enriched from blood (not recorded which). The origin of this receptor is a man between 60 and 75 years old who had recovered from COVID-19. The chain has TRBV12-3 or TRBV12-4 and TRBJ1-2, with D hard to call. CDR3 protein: CASEGANYGYTF. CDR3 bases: TGTGCCAGTGAGGGCGCGAACTATGGCTACACCTTC.